The clone carrying this TCR beta chain was detected once. This sample was taken from a study of blood T cell repertoires in COVID-19. The J segment lost 5 bases and the V segment lost 2 bases, leaving 6 bases of the junction unmatched. The CDR3 loop spans 17 amino acids. Germline V lookup: CDR1 SGHAT, CDR2 FQNNGV. Per the study methods: Scientists estimated how many nucleated cells there were by amplifying reference gene primers. Clones were read by immunoSEQ multiplex PCR, and TCRdb kept only the in-frame ones, dropping some. V and J calls and clone size are copied from that table; D and trimming were computed from the DNA. The table lists fewer than 120,000 clones, about 79% of them singletons.

The source material was peripheral blood. This TCR was recovered from a woman aged 80 or over with active or convalescent COVID-19. The chain carries TRBV11-2 and TRBJ2-1, with 13 bases lining up with TRBD2. The CDR3 DNA reads as TGTGCCAGCAGCTTAATACGGACTAGCGGGAGCCACAATGAGCAGTTCTTC. Protein sequence: CASSLIRTSGSHNEQFF.